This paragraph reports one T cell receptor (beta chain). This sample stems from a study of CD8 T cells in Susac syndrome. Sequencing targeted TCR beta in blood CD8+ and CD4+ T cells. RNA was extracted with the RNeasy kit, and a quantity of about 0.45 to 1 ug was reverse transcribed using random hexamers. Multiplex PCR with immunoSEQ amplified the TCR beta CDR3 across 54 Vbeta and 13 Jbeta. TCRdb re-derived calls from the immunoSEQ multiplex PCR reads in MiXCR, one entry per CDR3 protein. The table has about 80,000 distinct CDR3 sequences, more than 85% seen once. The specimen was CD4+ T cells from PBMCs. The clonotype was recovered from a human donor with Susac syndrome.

The CDR3 coding sequence is TGTGCCACCAGCAGAGGCCTCCTACAGGGAGCACGGGAGACCCAGTACTTC. Translation gives CATSRGLLQGARETQYF. This chain connects TRBV15 to TRBJ2-5; tentative D call: TRBD1 (6 bases). Trimming removed 1 base from V and 5 bases from J, with 20 bases in between. CDR3 length: 17 amino acids. Germline V CDR1 and CDR2: LNHNV, YYDKDF (reference sequence).